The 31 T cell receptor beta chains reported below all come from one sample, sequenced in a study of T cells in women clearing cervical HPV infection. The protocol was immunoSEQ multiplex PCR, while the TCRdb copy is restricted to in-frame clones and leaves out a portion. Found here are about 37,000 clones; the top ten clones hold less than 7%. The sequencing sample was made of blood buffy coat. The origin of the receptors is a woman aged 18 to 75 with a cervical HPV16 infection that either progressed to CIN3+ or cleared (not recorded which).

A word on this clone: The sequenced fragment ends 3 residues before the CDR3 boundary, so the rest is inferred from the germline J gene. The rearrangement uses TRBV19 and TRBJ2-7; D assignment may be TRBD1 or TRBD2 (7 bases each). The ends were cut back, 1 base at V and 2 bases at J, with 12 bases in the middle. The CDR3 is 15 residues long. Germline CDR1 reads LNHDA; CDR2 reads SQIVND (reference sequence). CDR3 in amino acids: CASSIGDSGTYEQYF. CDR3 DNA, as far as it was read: TGTGCCAGTAGTATAGGGGACAGCGGGACCTACGAG.

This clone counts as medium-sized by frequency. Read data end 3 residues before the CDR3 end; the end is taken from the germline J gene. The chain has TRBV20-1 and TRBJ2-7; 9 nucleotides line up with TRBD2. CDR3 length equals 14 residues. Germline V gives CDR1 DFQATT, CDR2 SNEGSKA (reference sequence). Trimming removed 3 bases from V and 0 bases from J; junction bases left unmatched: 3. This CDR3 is CSASQRGASYEQYF. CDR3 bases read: TGCAGTGCTAGCCAGCGGGGGGCCTCCTACGAG.

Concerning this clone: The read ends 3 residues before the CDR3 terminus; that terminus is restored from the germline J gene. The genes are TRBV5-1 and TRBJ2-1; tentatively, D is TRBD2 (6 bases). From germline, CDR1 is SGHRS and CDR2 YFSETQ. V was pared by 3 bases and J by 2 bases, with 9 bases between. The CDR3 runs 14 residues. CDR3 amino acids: CASSSVAAYNEQFF. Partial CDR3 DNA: TGCGCCAGCAGCTCAGTAGCGGCCTACAATGAG.

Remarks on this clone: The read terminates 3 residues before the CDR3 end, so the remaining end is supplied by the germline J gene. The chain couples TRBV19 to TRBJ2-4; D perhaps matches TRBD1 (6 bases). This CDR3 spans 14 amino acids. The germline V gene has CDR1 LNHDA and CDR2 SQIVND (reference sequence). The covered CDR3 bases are TGTGCCAGTAGCCGGGACAACTCTAACTATGGT. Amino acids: CASSRDNSNYG. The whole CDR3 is CASSRDNSNYGQYF.

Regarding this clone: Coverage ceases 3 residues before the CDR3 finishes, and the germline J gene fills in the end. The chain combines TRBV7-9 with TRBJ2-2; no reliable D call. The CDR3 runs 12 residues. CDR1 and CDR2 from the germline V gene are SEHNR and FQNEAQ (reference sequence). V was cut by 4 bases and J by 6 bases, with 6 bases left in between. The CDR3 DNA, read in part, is TGTGCCAGCAGCTCGTATGCCGGGGAG. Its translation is CASSSYAGE. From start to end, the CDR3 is CASSSYAGELFF.

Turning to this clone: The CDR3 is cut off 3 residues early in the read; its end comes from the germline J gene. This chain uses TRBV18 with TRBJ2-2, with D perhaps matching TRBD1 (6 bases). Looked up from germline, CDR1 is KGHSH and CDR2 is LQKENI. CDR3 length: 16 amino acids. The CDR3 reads CASSANRDETNEKLFF. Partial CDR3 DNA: TGTGCCAGCTCAGCTAACAGGGACGAGACTAATGAAAAG.

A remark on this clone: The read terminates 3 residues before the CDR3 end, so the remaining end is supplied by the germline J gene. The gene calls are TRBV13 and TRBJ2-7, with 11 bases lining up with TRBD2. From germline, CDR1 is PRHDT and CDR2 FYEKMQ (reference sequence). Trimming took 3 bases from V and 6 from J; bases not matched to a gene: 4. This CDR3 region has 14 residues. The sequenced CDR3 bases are TGTGCCAGCAGCTTCGTACTAGCGGGAGCCGAG. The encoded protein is CASSFVLAGAE. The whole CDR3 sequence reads CASSFVLAGAEQYF.

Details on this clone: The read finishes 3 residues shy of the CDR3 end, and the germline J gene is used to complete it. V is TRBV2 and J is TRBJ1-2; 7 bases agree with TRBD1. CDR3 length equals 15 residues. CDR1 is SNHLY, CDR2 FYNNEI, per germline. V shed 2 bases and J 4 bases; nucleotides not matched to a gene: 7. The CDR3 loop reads CASSELVRDSYGYTF. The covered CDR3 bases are TGTGCCAGCAGTGAACTAGTAAGGGACAGCTATGGC.

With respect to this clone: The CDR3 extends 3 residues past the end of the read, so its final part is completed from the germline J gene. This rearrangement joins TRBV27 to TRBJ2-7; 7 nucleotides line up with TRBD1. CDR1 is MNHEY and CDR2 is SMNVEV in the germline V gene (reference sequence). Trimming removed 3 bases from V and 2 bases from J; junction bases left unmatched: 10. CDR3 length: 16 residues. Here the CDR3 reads CASSFRRDSATYEQYF. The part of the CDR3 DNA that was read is TGTGCCAGCAGTTTCAGACGGGACAGTGCTACCTACGAG.

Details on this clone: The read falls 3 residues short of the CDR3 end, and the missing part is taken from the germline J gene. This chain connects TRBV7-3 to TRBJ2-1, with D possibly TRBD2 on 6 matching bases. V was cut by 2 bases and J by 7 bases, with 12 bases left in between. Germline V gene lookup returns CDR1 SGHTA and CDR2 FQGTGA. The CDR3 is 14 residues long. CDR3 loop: CASSLGGNYNEQFF. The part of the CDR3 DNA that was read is TGTGCCAGCAGCTTAGGGGGGAACTATAATGAG.

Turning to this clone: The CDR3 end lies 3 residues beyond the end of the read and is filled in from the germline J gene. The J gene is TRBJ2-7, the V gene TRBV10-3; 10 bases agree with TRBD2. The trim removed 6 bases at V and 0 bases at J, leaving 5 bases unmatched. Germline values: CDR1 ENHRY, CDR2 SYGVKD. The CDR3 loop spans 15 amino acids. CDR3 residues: CAISAPSGSSYEQYF. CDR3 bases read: TGTGCCATCAGCGCTCCTAGCGGGAGCTCCTACGAG.

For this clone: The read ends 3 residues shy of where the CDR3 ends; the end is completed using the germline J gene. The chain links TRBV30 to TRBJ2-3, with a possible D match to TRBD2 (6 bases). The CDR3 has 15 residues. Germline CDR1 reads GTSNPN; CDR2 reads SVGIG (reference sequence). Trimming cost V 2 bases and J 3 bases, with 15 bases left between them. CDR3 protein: CAWSPSGGRTDTQYF. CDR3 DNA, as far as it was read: TGTGCCTGGAGTCCAAGTGGGGGGAGGACAGATACG.

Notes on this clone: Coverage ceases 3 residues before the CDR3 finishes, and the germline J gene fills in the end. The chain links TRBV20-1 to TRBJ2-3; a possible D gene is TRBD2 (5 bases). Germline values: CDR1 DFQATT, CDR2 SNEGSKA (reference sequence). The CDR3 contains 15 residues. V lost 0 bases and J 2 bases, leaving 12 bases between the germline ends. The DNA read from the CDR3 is TGCAGTGCTAGAGATCTACTAGTCTACACAGATACG. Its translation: CSARDLLVYTDT. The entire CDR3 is CSARDLLVYTDTQYF.

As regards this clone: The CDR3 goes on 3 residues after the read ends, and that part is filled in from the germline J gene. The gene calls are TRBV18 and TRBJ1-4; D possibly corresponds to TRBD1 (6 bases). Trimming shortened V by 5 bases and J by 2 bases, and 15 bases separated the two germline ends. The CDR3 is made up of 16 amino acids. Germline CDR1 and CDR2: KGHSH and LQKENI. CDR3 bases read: TGTGCCAGCTCAGCTAACAGGGACGAGACTAATGAAAAA. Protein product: CASSANRDETNEK. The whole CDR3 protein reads CASSANRDETNEKLFF.

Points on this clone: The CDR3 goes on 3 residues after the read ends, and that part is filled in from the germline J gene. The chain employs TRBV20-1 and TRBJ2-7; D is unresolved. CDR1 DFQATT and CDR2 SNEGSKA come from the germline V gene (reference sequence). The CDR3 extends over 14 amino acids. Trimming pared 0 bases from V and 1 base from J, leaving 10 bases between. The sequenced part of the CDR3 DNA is TGCAGTGCTAGAGATCTCGGTGAATCCTACGAG. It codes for CSARDLGESYE. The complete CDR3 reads CSARDLGESYEQYF.

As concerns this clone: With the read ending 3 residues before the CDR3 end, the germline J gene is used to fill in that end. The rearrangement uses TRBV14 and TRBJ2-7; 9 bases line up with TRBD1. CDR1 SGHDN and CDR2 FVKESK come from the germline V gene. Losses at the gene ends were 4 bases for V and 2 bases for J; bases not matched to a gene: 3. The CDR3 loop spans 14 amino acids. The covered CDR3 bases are TGTGCCAGCAGCCGTCGACAGGGGGCCTACGAG. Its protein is CASSRRQGAYE. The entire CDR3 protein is CASSRRQGAYEQYF.

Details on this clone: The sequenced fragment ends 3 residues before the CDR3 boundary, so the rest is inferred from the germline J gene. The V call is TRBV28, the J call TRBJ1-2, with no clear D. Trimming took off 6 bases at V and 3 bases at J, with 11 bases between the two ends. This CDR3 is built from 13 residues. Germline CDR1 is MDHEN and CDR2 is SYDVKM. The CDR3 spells CASRRDTDYGYTF. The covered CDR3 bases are TGTGCCAGCAGAAGAGATACGGACTATGGC.

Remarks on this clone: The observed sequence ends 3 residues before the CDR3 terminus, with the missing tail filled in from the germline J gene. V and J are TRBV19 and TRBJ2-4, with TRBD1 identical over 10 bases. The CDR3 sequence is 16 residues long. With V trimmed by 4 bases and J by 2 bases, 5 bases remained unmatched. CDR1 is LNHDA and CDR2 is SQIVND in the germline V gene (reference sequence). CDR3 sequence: CASSKTGGDTKNIQYF. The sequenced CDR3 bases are TGTGCCAGTAGTAAGACAGGGGGCGATACCAAAAACATT.

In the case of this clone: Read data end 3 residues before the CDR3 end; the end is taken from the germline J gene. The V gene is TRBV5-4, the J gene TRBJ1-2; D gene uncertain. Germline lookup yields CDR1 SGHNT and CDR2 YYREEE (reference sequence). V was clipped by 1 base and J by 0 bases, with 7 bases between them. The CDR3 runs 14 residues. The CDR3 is CASSLLQANYGYTF. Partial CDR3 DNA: TGTGCCAGCAGCTTGTTGCAGGCTAACTATGGC.

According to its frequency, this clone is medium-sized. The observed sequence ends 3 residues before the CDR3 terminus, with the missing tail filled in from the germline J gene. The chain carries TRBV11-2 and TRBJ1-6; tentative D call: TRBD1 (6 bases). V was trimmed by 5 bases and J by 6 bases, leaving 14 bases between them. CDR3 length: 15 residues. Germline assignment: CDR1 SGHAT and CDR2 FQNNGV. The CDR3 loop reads CASSPQGLGNSPLHF. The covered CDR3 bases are TGTGCCAGCAGCCCCCAGGGGTTGGGTAATTCACCC.

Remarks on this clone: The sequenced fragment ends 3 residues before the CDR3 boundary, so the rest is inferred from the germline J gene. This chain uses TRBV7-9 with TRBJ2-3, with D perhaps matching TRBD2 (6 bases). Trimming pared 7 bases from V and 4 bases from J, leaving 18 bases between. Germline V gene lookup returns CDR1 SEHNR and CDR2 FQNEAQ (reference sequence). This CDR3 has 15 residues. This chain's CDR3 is CASTSEGLTPDTQYF. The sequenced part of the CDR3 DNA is TGTGCCAGCACTTCGGAGGGCCTTACCCCAGATACG.

The CDR3 here is CASSKGQNGNQPQYF. CDR3 bases read: TGTGCCAGTAGTAAGGGGCAGAACGGCAATCAGCCG. V usage is TRBV19 and J usage is TRBJ2-3, with a possible D match to TRBD1 (5 bases). The CDR3 is cut off 3 residues early in the read; its end comes from the germline J gene. Germline lookup yields CDR1 LNHDA and CDR2 SQIVND (reference sequence). The CDR3 contains 15 residues.

CDR3 residues: CASSGVGAGGYTF. The DNA read from the CDR3 is TGTGCCAGCAGTGGGGTGGGGGCGGGTGGC. The chain joins TRBV6-1 to TRBJ1-2; a weak D match, TRBD1 (6 bases). Read sequence stops 3 residues before the CDR3 end, and the germline J gene provides the missing end. V was cut by 4 bases and J by 7 bases, with 13 bases left in between. Germline lookup yields CDR1 MNHNS and CDR2 SASEGT. CDR3 size: 13 residues.

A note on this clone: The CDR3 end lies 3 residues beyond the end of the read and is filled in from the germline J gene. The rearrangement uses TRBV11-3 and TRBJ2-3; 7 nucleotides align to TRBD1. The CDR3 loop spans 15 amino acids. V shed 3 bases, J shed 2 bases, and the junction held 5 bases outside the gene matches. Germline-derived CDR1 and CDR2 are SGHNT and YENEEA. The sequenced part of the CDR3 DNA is TGTGCCAGCAGCTTCGACAGGGAGACCACAGATACG. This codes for CASSFDRETTDT. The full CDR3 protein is CASSFDRETTDTQYF.

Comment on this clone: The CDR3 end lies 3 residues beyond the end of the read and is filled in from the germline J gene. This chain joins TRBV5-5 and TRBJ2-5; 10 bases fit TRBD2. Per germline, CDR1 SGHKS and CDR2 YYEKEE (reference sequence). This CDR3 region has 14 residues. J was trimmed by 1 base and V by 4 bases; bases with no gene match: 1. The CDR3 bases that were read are TGTGCCAGCAGCCTAGCGGGAGCCCAAGAGACC. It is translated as CASSLAGAQET. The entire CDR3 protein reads CASSLAGAQETQYF. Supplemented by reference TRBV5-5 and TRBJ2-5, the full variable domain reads DAGVTQSPTHLIKTRGQQVTLRCSPISGHKSVSWYQQVLGQGPQFIFQYYEKEERGRGNFPDRFSARQFPNYSSELNVNALLLGDSALYLCASSLAGAQETQYFGPGTRLLVL.

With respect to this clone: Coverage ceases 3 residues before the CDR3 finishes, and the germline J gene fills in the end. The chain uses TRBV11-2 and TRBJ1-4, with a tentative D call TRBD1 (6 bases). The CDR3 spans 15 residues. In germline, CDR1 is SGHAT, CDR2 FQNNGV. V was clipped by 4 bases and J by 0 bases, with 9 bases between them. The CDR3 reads CASSSTGTTNEKLFF. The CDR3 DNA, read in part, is TGTGCCAGCAGCTCCACAGGGACAACTAATGAAAAA.

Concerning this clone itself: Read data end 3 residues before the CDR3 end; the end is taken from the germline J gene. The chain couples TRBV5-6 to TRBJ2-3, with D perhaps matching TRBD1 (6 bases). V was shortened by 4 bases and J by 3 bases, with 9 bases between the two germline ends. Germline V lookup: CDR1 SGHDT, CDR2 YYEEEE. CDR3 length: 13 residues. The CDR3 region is CASSLTGTDTQYF. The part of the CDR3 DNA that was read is TGTGCCAGCAGCCTAACAGGGACAGATACG. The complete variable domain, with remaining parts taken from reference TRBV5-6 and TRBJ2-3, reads DAGVTQSPTHLIKTRGQQVTLRCSPKSGHDTVSWYQQALGQGPQFIFQYYEEEERQRGNFPDRFSGHQFPNYSSELNVNALLLGDSALYLCASSLTGTDTQYFGPGTRLTVL.

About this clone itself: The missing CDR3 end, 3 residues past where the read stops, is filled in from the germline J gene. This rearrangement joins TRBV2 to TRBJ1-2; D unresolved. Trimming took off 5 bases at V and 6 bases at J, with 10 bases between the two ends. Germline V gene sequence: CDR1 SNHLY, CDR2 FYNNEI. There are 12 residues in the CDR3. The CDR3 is CASSQESDGYTF. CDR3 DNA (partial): TGTGCCAGCAGTCAAGAATCAGATGGC.

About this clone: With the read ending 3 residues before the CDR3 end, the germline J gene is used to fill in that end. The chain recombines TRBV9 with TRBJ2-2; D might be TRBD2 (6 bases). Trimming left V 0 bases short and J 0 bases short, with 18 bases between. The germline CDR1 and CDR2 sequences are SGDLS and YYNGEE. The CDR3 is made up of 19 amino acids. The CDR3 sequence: CASSVGINSGAPNTGELFF. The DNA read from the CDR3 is TGTGCCAGCAGCGTAGGCATTAATAGCGGAGCTCCGAACACCGGGGAG.

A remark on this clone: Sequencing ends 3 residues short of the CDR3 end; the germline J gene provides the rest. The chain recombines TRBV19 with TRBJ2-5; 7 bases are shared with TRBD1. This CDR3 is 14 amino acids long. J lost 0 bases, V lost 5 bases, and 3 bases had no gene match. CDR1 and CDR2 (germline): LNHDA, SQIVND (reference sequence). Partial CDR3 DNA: TGTGCCAGTAGTTTCAGGGGGTACCAAGAGACC. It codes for CASSFRGYQET. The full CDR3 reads CASSFRGYQETQYF.

CDR3 DNA (partial): TGTGCCAGCAGCTTCCCGGACGGAGGGGAGACG. Translated, it gives CASSFPDGGET. The CDR3 reads in full as CASSFPDGGETQYF. The chain has TRBV5-5 and TRBJ2-3; D may be TRBD2 (6 bases). The DNA ends 3 residues before the CDR3 does, and the rest of the CDR3 is filled in from the germline J gene. CDR3 size: 14 residues. Germline V CDR1 and CDR2: SGHKS, YYEKEE (reference sequence).